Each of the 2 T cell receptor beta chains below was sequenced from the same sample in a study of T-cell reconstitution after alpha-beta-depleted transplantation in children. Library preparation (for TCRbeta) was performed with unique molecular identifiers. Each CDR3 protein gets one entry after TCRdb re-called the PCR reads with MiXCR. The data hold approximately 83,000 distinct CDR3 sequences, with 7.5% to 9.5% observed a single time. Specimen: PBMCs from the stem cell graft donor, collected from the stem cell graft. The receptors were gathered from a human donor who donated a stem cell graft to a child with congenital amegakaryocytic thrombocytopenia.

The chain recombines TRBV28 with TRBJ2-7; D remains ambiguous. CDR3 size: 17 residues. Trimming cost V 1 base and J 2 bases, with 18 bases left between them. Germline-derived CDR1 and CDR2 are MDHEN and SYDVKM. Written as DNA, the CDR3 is TGTGCCAGCAGTTTATATAGTCTTGTGGTGGATCCCTACGAGCAGTACTTC. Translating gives CASSLYSLVVDPYEQYF.

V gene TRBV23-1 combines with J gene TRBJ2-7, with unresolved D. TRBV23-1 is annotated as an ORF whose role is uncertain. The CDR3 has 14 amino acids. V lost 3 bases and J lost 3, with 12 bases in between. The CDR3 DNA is TGCGCCAGCAGTCACCTCAGACGCCTCTACGAGCAGTACTTC. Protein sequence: CASSHLRRLYEQYF.